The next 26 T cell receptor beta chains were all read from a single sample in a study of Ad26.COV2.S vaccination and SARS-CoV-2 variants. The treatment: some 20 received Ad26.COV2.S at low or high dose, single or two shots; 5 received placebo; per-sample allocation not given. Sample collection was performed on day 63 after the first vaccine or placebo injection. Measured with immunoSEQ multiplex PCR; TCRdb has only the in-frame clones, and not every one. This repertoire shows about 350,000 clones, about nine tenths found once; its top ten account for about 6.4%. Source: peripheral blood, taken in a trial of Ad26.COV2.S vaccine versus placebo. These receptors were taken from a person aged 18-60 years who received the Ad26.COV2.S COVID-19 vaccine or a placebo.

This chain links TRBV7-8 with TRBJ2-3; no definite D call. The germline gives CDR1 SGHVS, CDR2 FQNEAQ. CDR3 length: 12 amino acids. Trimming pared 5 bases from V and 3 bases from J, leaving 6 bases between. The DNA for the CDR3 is TGTGCCAGCAGCCCCTATACAGATACGCAGTATTTT. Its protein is CASSPYTDTQYF.

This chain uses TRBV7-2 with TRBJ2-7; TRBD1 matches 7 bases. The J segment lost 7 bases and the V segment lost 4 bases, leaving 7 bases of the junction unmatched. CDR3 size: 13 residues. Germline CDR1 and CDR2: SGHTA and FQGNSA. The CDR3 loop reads CASSSMTGIEQYF. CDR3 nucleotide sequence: TGTGCCAGCAGCTCGATGACAGGGATTGAGCAGTACTTC.

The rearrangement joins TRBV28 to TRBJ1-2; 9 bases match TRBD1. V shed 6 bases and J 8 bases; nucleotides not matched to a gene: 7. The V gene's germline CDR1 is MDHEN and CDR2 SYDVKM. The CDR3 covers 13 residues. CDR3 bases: TGTGCCAGCAGAGAACAGGGGGCAGAGGGCTACACCTTC. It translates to CASREQGAEGYTF.

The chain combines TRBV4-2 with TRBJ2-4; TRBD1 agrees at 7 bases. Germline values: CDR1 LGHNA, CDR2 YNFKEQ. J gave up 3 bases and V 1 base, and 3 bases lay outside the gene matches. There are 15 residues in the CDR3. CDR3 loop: CASSQAGGDKNIQYF. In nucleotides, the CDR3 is TGTGCCAGCAGCCAAGCAGGGGGAGACAAAAACATTCAGTACTTC.

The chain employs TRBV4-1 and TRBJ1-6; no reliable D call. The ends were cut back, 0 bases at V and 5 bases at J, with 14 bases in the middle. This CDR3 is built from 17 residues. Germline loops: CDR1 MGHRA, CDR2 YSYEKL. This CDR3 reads CASSQEGQTKNNSPLHF. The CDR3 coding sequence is TGCGCCAGCAGCCAAGAAGGCCAGACAAAAAATAATTCACCCCTCCACTTT.

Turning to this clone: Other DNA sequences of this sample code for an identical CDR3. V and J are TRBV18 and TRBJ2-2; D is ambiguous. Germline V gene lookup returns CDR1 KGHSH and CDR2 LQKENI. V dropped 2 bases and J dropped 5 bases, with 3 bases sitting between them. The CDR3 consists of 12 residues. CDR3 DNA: TGTGCCAGCTCACCAAGAACCGGGGAGCTGTTTTTT. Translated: CASSPRTGELFF.

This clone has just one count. CDR3 in amino acids: CASSSDRGRQFF. CDR3 in DNA: TGTGCCAGCAGCTCGGACAGGGGGCGGCAGTTCTTC. This chain connects TRBV7-3 to TRBJ2-1; 11 bases fit TRBD1. Germline CDR1 reads SGHTA; CDR2 reads FQGTGA. The CDR3 is 12 residues long. The trim removed 4 bases at V and 12 bases at J, leaving 2 bases unmatched.

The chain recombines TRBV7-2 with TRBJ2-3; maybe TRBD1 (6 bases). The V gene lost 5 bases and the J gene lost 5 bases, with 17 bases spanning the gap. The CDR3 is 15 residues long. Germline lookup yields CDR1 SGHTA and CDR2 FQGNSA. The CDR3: CASSPRGRGEDTQYF. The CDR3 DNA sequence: TGTGCCAGCAGCCCAAGGGGCAGGGGTGAAGATACGCAGTATTTT.

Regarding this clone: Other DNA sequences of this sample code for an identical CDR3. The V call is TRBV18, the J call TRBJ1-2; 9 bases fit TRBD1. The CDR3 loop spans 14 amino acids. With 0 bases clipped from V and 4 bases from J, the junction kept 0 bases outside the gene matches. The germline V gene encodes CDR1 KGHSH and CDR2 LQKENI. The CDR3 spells CASSPPGQGYGYTF. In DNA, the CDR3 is TGTGCCAGCTCACCACCGGGACAGGGCTATGGCTACACCTTC.

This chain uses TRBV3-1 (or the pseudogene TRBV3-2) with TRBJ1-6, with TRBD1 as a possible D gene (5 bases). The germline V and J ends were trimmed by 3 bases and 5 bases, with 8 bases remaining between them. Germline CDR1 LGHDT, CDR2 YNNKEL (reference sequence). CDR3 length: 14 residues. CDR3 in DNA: TGTGCCAGCAGCCAGGACACTCATAATTCACCCCTCCACTTT. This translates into CASSQDTHNSPLHF.

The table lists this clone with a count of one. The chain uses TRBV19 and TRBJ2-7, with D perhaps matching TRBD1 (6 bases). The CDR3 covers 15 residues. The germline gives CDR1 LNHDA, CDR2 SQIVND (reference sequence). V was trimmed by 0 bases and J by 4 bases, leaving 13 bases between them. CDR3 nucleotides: TGTGCCAGTAGTATAGATTGGGACAAGTATTACGAGCAGTACTTC. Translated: CASSIDWDKYYEQYF.

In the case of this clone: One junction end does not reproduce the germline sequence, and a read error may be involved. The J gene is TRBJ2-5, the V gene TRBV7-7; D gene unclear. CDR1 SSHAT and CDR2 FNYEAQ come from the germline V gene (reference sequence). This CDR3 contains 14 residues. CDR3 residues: CASSLGGSQETQYF. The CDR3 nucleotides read TGTGCTAGCAGCTTAGGTGGCAGCCAAGAGACCCAGTACTTC.

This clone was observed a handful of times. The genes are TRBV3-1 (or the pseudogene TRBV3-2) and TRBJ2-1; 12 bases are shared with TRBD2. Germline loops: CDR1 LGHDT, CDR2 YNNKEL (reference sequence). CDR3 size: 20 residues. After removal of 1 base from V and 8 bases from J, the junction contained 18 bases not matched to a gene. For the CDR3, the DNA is TGTGCCAGCAGCCAAGGACTAGCGGGAGTGGGGTATAATGTGAATGATGAGCAGTTCTTC. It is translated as CASSQGLAGVGYNVNDEQFF.

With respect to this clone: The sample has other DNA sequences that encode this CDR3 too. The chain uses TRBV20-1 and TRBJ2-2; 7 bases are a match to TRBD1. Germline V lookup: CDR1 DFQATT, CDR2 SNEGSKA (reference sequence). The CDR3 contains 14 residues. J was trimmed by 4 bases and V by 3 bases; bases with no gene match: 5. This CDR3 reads CSASLGTATGELFF. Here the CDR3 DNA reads TGCAGTGCTAGTCTAGGGACAGCCACCGGGGAGCTGTTTTTT.

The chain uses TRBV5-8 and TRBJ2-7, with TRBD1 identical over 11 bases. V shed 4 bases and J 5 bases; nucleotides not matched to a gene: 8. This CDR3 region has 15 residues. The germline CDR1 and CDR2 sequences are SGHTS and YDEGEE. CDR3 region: CASSTGTGGINEQYF. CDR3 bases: TGTGCCAGCAGCACCGGGACAGGGGGTATCAACGAGCAGTACTTC. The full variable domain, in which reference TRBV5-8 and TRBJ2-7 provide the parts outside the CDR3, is EAGVTQSPTHLIKTRGQQATLRCSPISGHTSVYWYQQALGLGLQFLLWYDEGEERNRGNFPPRFSGRQFPNYSSELNVNALELEDSALYLCASSTGTGGINEQYFGPGTRLTVT.

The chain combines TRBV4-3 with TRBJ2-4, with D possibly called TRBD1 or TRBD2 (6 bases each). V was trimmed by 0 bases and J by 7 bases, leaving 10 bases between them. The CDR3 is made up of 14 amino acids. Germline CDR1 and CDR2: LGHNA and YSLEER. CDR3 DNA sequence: TGCGCCAGCAGCCAAGAAGAGGGGGGTAACATTCAGTACTTC. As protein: CASSQEEGGNIQYF.

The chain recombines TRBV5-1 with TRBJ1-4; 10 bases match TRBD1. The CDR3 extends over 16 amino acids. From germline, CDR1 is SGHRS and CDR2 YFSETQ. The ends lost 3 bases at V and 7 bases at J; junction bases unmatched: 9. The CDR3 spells CASSSLGQGGIEKLFF. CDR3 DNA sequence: TGCGCCAGCAGCTCTCTAGGACAGGGGGGGATTGAAAAACTGTTTTTT.

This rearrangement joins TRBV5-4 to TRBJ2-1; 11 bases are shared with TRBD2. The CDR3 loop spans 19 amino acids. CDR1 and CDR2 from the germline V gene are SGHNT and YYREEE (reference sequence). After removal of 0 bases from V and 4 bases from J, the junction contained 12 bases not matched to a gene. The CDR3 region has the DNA TGTGCCAGCAGCTTGGGGGGTGGGGTTAGCGGGAGGGTTTACAATGAGCAGTTCTTC. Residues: CASSLGGGVSGRVYNEQFF.

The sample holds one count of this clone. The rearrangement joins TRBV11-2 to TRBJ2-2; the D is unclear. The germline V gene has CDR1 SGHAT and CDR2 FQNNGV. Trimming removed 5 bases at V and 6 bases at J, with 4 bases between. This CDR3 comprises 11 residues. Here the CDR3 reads CASSRPGELFF. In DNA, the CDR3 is TGTGCCAGCAGCCGGCCCGGGGAGCTGTTTTTT.

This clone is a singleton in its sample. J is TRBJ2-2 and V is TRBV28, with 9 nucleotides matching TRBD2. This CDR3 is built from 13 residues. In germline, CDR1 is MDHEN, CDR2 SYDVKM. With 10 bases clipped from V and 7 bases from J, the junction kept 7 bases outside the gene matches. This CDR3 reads CATEREDGGELFF. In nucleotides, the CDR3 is TGTGCCACCGAGCGGGAGGACGGCGGGGAGCTGTTTTTT.

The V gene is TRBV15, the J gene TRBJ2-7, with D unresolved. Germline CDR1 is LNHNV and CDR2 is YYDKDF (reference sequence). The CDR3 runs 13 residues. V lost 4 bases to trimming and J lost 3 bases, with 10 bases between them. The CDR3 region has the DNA TGTGCCACCAGCACCAAAACGAACTACGAGCAGTACTTC. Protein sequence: CATSTKTNYEQYF.

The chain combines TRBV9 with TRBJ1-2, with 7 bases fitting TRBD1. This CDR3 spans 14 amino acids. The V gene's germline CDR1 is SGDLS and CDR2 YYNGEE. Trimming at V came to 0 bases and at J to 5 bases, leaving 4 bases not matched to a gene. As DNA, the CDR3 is TGTGCCAGCAGCGTAGAGGGGGCAGGATATGGCTACACCTTC. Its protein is CASSVEGAGYGYTF.

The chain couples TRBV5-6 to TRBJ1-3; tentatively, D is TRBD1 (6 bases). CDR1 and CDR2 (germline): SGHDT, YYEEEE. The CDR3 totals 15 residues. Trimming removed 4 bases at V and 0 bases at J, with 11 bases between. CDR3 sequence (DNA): TGTGCCAGCAGCACCGGACAGTTCTCTGGAAACACCATATATTTT. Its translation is CASSTGQFSGNTIYF.

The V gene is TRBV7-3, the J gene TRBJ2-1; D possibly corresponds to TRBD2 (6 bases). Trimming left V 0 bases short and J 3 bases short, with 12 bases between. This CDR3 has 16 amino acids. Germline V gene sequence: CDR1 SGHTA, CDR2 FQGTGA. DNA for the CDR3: TGTGCCAGCAGCTTAACTACTAGCACCAGCTACAATGAGCAGTTCTTC. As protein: CASSLTTSTSYNEQFF.

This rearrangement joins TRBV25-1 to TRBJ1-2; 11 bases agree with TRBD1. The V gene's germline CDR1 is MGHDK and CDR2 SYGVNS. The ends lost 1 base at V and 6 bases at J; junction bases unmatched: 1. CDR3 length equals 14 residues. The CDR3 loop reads CASSESDRGHGYTF. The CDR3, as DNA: TGTGCCAGCAGTGAATCGGACAGGGGGCATGGCTACACCTTC.

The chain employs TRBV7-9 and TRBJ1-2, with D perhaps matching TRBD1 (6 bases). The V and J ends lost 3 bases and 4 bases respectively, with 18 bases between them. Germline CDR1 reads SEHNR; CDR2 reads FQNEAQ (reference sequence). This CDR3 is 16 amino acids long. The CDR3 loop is CASSLEQGPRLYGYTF. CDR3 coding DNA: TGTGCCAGCAGCTTGGAACAGGGACCGCGTCTCTATGGCTACACCTTC.